The clone carrying this T cell receptor (beta chain) was detected once. These data originate in a study of shared clonotypes between healthy human individuals. V lost 4 bases to trimming and J lost 6 bases; unmatched junction nucleotides: 9. In germline, CDR1 is MDHEN, CDR2 SYDVKM. The CDR3 spans 15 residues. The method was immunoSEQ multiplex PCR; TCRdb's version includes in-frame clones alone and lacks a portion of them. The data hold about 2.4 million clones, with roughly 93% observed a single time. The sequence derives from a man aged 18 to 29 in good health. Some clones in this sample may be carry-over from other donors' samples. The chain links TRBV28 to TRBJ1-2; 9 bases are shared with TRBD1. Material: naive CD4+ T cells from PBMCs. Subset in this sample: CD45RA+ positively selected. The CDR3 region is CASSSPGQGLNGYTF. CDR3 bases: TGTGCCAGCAGTTCCCCGGGACAGGGACTCAATGGCTACACCTTC.